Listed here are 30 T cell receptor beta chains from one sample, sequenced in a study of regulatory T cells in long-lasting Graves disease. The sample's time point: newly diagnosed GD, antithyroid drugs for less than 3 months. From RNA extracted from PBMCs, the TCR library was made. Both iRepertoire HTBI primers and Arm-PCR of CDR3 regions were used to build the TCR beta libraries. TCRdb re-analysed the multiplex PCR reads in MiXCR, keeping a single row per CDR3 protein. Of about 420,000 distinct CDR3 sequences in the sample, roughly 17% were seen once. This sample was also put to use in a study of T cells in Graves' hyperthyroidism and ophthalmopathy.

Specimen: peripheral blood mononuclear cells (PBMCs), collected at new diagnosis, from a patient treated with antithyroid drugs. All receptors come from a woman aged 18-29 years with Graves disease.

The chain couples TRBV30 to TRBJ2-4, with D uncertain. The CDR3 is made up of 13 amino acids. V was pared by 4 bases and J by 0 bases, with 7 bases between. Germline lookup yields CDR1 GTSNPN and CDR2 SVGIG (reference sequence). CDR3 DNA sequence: TGTGCCTGGATGGGGTTAGCCAAAAACATTCAGTACTTC. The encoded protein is CAWMGLAKNIQYF.

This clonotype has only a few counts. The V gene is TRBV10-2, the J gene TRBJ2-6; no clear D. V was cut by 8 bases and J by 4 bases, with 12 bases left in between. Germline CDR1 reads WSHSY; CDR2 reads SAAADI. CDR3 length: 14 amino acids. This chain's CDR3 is CASGDSFGANVLTF. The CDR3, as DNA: TGCGCCAGCGGGGATAGCTTCGGGGCCAACGTCCTGACTTTC.

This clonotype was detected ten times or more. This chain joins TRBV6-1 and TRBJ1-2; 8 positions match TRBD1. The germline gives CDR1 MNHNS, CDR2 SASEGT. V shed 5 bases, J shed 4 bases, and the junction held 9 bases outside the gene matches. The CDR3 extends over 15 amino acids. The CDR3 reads CASSTQDRAGYGYTF. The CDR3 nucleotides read TGTGCCAGCAGTACCCAGGACAGGGCGGGCTATGGCTACACCTTC.

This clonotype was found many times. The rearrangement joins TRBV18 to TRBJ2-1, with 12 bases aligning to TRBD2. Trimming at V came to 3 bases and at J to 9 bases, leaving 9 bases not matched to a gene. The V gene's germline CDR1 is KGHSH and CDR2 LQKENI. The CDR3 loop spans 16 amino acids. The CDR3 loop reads CASSPDTLAGGGEQFF. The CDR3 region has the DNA TGTGCCAGCTCACCGGATACACTAGCGGGAGGCGGTGAGCAGTTCTTC.

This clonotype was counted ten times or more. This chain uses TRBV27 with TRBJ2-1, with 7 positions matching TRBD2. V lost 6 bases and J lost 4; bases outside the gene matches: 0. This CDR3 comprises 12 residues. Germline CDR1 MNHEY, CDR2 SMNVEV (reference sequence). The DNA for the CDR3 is TGTGCCAGCAGGGGGGGGTACAATGAGCAGTTCTTC. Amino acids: CASRGGYNEQFF.

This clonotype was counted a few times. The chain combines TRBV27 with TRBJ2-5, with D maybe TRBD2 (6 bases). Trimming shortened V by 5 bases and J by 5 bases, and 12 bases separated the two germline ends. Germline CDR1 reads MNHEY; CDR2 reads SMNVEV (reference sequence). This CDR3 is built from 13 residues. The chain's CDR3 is CASSGIGGETQYF. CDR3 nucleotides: TGTGCCAGCAGTGGGATAGGAGGGGAGACCCAGTACTTC.

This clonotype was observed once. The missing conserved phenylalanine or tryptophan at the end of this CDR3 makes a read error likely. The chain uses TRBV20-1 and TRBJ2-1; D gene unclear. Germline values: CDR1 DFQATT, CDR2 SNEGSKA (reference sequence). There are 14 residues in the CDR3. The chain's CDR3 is CSAPRPGLYNAQFV. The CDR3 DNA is TGCAGTGCGCCTAGGCCCGGGTTATACAATGCGCAGTTCGTC.

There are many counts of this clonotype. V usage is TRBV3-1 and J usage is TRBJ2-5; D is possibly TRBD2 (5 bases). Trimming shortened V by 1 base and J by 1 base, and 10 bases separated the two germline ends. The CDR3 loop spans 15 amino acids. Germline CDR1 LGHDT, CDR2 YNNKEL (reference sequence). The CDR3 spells CASSQVKDFQETQYF. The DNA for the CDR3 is TGTGCCAGCAGCCAAGTAAAGGACTTCCAAGAGACCCAGTACTTC.

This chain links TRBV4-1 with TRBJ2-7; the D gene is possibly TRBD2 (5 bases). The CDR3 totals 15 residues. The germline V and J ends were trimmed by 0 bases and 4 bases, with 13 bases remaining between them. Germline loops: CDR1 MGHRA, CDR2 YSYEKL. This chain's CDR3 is CASSQEKARGYEQYF. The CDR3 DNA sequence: TGCGCCAGCAGCCAAGAAAAGGCTAGAGGGTACGAGCAGTACTTC.

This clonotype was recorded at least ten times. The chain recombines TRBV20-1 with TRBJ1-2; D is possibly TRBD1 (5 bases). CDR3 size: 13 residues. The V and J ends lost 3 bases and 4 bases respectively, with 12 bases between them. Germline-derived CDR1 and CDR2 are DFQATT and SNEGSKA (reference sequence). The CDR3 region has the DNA TGCAGTGCTAGGGCAGGGTCCTCCTATGGCTACACCTTC. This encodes CSARAGSSYGYTF.

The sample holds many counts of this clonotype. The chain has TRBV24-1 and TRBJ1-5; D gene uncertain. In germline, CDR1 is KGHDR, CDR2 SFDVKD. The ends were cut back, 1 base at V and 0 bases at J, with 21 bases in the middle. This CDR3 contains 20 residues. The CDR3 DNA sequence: TGTGCCACCAGTGATTTCCCGCGGGCTAGGGAAGGAAATAGCAATCAGCCCCAGCATTTT. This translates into CATSDFPRAREGNSNQPQHF.

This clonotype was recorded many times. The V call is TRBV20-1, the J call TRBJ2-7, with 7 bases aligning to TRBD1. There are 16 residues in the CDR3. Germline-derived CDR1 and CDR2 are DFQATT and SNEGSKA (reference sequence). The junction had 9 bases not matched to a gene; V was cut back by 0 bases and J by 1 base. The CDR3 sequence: CSARDLSKGASYEQYF. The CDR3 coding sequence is TGCAGTGCTAGAGATCTGTCCAAGGGGGCTTCCTACGAGCAGTACTTC.

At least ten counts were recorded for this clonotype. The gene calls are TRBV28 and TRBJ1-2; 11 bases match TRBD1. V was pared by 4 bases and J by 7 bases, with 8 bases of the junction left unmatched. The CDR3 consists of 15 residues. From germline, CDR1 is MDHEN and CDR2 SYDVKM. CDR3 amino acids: CASSYRDRGRGGYTF. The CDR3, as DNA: TGTGCCAGCAGTTACCGGGACAGGGGGAGAGGTGGCTACACCTTC.

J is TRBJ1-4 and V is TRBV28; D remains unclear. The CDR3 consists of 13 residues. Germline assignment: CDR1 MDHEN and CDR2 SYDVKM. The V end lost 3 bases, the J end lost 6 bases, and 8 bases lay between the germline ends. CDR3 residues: CASSLATDEKLFF. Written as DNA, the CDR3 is TGTGCCAGCAGTTTGGCGACCGATGAAAAACTGTTTTTT. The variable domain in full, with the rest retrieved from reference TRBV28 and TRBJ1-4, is DVKVTQSSRYLVKRTGEKVFLECVQDMDHENMFWYRQDPGLGLRLIYFSYDVKMKEKGDIPEGYSVSREKKERFSLILESASTNQTSMYLCASSLATDEKLFFGSGTQLSVL.

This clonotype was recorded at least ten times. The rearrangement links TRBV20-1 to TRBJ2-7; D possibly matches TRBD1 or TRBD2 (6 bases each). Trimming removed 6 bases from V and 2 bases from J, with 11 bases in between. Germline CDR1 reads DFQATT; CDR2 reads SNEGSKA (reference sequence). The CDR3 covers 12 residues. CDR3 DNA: TGCAGTGCCCCAGGGGAGGCCTACGAGCAGTACTTC. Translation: CSAPGEAYEQYF.

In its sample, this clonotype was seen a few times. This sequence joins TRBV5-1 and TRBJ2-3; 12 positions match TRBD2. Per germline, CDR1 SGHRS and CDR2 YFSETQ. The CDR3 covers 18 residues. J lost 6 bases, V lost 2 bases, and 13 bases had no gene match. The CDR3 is CASSFTSGRLSGPDTQYF. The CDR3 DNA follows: TGCGCCAGCAGCTTCACTAGCGGGAGGTTGTCTGGTCCGGATACGCAGTATTTT.

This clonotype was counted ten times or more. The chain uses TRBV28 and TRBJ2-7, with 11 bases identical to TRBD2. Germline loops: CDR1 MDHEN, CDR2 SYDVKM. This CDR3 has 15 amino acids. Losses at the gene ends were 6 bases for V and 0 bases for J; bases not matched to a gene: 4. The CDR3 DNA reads TGTGCCAGCAGCTTTAGCGGGAGGGGCTCCTACGAGCAGTACTTC. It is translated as CASSFSGRGSYEQYF.

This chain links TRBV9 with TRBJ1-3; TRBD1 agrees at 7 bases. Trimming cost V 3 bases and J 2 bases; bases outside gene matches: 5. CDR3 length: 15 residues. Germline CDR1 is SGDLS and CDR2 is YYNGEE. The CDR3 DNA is TGTGCCAGCAGCGCCCACCAGGGGGCTGGAAACACCATATATTTT. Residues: CASSAHQGAGNTIYF.

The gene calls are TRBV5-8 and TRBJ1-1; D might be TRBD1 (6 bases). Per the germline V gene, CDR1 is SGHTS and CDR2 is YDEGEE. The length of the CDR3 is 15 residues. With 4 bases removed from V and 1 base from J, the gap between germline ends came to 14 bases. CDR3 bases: TGTGCCAGCAGCGTAGGGGGGTCCTCGAACACTGAAGCTTTCTTT. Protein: CASSVGGSSNTEAFF.

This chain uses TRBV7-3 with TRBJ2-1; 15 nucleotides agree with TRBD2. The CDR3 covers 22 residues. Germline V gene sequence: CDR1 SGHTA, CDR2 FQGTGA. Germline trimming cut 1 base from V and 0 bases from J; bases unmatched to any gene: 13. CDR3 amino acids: CASSLKARPGLAGGLSYNEQFF. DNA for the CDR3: TGTGCCAGCAGCTTAAAGGCCAGACCGGGACTAGCGGGAGGCCTCTCCTACAATGAGCAGTTCTTC.

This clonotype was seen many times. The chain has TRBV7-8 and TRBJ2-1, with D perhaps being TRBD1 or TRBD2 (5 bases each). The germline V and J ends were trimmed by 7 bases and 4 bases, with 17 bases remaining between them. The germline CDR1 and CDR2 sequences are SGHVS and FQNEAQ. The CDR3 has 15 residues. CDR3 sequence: CASTYSGLLYNEQFF. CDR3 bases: TGTGCCAGCACCTATTCGGGGCTGCTTTACAATGAGCAGTTCTTC.

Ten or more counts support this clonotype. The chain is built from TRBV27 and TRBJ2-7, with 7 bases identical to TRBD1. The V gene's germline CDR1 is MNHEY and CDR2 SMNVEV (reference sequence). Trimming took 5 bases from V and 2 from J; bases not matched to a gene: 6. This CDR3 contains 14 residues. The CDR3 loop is CASSSGTAPYEQYF. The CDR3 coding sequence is TGTGCCAGCAGTAGTGGGACAGCGCCCTACGAGCAGTACTTC.

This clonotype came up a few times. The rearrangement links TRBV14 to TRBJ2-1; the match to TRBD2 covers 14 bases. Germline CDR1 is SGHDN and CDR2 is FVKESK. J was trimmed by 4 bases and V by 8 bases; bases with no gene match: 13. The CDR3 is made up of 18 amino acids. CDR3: CASGEGTSGSRPYNEQFF. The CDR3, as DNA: TGTGCCAGCGGGGAAGGGACTAGCGGGAGTCGCCCTTACAATGAGCAGTTCTTC.

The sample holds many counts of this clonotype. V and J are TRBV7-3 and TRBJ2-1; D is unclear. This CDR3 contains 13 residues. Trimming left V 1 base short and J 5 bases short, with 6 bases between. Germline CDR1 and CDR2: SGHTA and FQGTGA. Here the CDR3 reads CASSLITDNEQFF. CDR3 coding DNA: TGTGCCAGCAGCTTAATAACTGACAATGAGCAGTTCTTC.

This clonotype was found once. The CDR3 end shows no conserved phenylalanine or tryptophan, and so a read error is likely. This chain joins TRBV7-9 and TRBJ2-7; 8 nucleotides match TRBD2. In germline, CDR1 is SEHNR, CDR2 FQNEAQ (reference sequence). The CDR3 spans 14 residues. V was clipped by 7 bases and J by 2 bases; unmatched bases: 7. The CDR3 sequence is CASTTGTRAYEQYL. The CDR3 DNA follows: TGTGCCAGCACCACCGGGACTAGGGCCTACGAGCAGTACTTG.

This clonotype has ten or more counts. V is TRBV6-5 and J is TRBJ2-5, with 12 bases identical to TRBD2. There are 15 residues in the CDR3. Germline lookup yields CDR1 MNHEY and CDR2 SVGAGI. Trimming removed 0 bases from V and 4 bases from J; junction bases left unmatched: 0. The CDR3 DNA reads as TGTGCCAGCAGTTACTCGGGACTAGCGGGAGAGACCCAGTACTTC. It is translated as CASSYSGLAGETQYF.

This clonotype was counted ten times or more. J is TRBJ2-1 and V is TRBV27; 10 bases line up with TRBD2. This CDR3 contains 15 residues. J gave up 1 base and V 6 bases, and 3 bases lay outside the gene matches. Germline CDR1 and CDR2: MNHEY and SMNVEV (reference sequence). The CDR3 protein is CASSRTSGSYNEQFF. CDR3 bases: TGTGCCAGCAGCAGGACTAGCGGTTCCTACAATGAGCAGTTCTTC.

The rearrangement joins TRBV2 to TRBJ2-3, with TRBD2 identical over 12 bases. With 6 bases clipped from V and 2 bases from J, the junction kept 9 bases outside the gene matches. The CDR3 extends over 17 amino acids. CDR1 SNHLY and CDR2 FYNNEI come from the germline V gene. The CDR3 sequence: CASSHLLAGGHTDTQYF. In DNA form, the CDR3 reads TGTGCCAGCAGCCACCTACTAGCGGGAGGTCACACAGATACGCAGTATTTT.

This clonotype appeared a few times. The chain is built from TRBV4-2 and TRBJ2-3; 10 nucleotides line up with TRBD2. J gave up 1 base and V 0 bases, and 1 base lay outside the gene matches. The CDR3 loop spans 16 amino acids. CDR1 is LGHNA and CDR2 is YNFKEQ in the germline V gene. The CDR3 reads CASSQDGTSGTDTQYF. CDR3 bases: TGTGCCAGCAGCCAAGACGGGACTAGCGGCACAGATACGCAGTATTTT.

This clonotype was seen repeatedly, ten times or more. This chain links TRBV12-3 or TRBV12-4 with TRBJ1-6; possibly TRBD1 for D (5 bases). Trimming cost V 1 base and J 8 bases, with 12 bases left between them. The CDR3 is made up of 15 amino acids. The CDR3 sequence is CASSLGPGTDSPLHF. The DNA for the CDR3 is TGTGCCAGCAGTTTAGGGCCAGGGACGGATTCACCCCTCCACTTT.